A single sample gave rise to the 12 T cell receptor beta chains below, sequenced in a study of blood T cell repertoires in COVID-19. Sequencing used immunoSEQ multiplex PCR; TCRdb keeps in-frame clones, though not all of them. The table records 45,000 or so clones, around 86% of them present only once. Specimen: peripheral blood. These receptors all come from a man in his forties with active COVID-19.

The rearrangement links TRBV6-5 to TRBJ2-7, with 7 bases lining up with TRBD2. The CDR3 is 14 amino acids. From germline, CDR1 is MNHEY and CDR2 SVGAGI. The junction had 4 bases not matched to a gene; V was cut back by 5 bases and J by 0 bases. The CDR3 region has the DNA TGTGCCAGCAGTATTACTAGCGACTCCTACGAGCAGTACTTC. Translated: CASSITSDSYEQYF.

The chain recombines TRBV5-6 with TRBJ2-3; D unresolved. Germline V gives CDR1 SGHDT, CDR2 YYEEEE. The V end lost 3 bases, the J end lost 0 bases, and 8 bases lay between the germline ends. This CDR3 is built from 14 residues. The CDR3: CASSSGLSTDTQYF. DNA for the CDR3: TGTGCCAGCAGCTCAGGATTAAGCACAGATACGCAGTATTTT.

The J gene is TRBJ2-2, the V gene TRBV5-1; perhaps TRBD1 as D (5 bases). CDR1 and CDR2 from the germline V gene are SGHRS and YFSETQ. The CDR3 extends over 14 amino acids. The V end was cut by 0 bases, the J end by 6 bases, with 9 bases between. The CDR3 bases are TGCGCCAGCAGCTTGGGGGGCCGAGCCGGGGAGCTGTTTTTT. Protein: CASSLGGRAGELFF.

CDR3 DNA: TGCGCCAGCGCACCCCAGGGGGCGGGTACCGGGGAGCTGTTTTTT. Translated: CASAPQGAGTGELFF. This chain joins TRBV5-1 and TRBJ2-2, with TRBD1 matching over 8 bases. Germline assignment: CDR1 SGHRS and CDR2 YFSETQ. V dropped 7 bases and J dropped 5; count of bases not matched to a gene: 10. The CDR3 has 15 amino acids.

The sample holds one count of this clone. This rearrangement joins TRBV9 to TRBJ2-3; D perhaps matches TRBD1 (5 bases). V shed 0 bases and J shed 2 bases, with 13 bases lying between them. The CDR3 is 16 residues long. CDR1 is SGDLS and CDR2 is YYNGEE in the germline V gene. CDR3 protein: CASSVATGFNTDTQYF. The CDR3, as DNA: TGTGCCAGCAGCGTAGCTACAGGCTTTAACACAGATACGCAGTATTTT.

V gene TRBV9 combines with J gene TRBJ2-7, with a tentative D call TRBD1 (6 bases). Germline CDR1 is SGDLS and CDR2 is YYNGEE. V gave up 7 bases and J gave up 2 bases, with 10 bases separating them. The CDR3 contains 12 residues. CDR3 DNA: TGTGCCAGCGCCACAGGGCCCTACGAGCAGTACTTC. Translated: CASATGPYEQYF.

This chain joins TRBV11-2 and TRBJ2-2; D remains unclear. Trimming took off 3 bases at V and 5 bases at J, with 7 bases between the two ends. CDR3 length: 13 amino acids. In germline, CDR1 is SGHAT, CDR2 FQNNGV. The CDR3 spells CASSFLSTGELFF. DNA of the CDR3: TGTGCCAGCAGCTTCCTCTCTACCGGGGAGCTGTTTTTT.

This chain links TRBV7-7 with TRBJ1-5, with a weak D call TRBD1 (5 bases). Trimming pared 1 base from V and 2 bases from J, leaving 12 bases between. The CDR3 has 16 residues. The germline V gene encodes CDR1 SSHAT and CDR2 FNYEAQ (reference sequence). The chain's CDR3 is CASSLGDGGGNQPQHF. In nucleotides, the CDR3 is TGTGCCAGCAGCTTAGGGGACGGGGGGGGCAATCAGCCCCAGCATTTT.

The chain is built from TRBV27 and TRBJ2-7; 11 bases line up with TRBD2. Germline V lookup: CDR1 MNHEY, CDR2 SMNVEV (reference sequence). The CDR3 is 18 amino acids. V dropped 5 bases and J dropped 0; count of bases not matched to a gene: 12. The DNA of the CDR3 is TGTGCCAGCAGTCCCCGGAGACTAGCGGGACGCCTCTCCTACGAGCAGTACTTC. It is translated as CASSPRRLAGRLSYEQYF.

This clone was detected a few times. The V call is TRBV3-1 (or the pseudogene TRBV3-2), the J call TRBJ1-6; D may be TRBD1 (5 bases). Trimming left V 1 base short and J 10 bases short, with 14 bases between. The CDR3 extends over 15 amino acids. The germline gives CDR1 LGHDT, CDR2 YNNKEL (reference sequence). The chain's CDR3 is CASSQGVAGRSPLHF. The CDR3 coding sequence is TGTGCCAGCAGCCAAGGTGTAGCGGGGCGGTCACCCCTCCACTTT.

The V gene is TRBV30, the J gene TRBJ1-5; maybe TRBD1 (6 bases). The CDR3 has 14 amino acids. Trimming took off 0 bases at V and 7 bases at J, with 13 bases between the two ends. Germline values: CDR1 GTSNPN, CDR2 SVGIG (reference sequence). CDR3 sequence reads: CAWSVTGMGQPQHF. In DNA, the CDR3 is TGTGCCTGGAGTGTTACAGGGATGGGACAGCCCCAGCATTTT. Full variable domain (missing parts from reference TRBV30 and TRBJ1-5): SQTIHQWPATLVQPVGSPLSLECTVEGTSNPNLYWYRQAAGRGLQLLFYSVGIGQISSEVPQNLSASRPQDRQFILSSKKLLLSDSGFYLCAWSVTGMGQPQHFGDGTRLSIL.

The V call is TRBV9, the J call TRBJ2-4; 8 bases agree with TRBD2. The junction had 9 bases not matched to a gene; V was cut back by 4 bases and J by 6 bases. The V gene's germline CDR1 is SGDLS and CDR2 YYNGEE. This CDR3 region has 15 residues. CDR3 residues: CASSPGGGQGNIQYF. Written as DNA, the CDR3 is TGTGCCAGCAGCCCCGGGGGGGGGCAGGGAAACATTCAGTACTTC.